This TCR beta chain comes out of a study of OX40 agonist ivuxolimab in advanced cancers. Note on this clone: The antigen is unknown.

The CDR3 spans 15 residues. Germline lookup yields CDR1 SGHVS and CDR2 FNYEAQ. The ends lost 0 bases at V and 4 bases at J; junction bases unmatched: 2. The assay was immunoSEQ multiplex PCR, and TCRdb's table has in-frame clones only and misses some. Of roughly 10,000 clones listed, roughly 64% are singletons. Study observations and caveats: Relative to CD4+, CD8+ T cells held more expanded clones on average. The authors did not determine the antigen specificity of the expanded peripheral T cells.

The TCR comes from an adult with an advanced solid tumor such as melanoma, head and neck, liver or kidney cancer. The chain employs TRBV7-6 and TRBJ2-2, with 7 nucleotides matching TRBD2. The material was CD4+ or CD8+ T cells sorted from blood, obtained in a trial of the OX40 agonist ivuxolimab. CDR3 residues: CASSLAPGGTGELFF. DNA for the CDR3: TGTGCCAGCAGCTTAGCCCCGGGGGGCACCGGGGAGCTGTTTTTT.